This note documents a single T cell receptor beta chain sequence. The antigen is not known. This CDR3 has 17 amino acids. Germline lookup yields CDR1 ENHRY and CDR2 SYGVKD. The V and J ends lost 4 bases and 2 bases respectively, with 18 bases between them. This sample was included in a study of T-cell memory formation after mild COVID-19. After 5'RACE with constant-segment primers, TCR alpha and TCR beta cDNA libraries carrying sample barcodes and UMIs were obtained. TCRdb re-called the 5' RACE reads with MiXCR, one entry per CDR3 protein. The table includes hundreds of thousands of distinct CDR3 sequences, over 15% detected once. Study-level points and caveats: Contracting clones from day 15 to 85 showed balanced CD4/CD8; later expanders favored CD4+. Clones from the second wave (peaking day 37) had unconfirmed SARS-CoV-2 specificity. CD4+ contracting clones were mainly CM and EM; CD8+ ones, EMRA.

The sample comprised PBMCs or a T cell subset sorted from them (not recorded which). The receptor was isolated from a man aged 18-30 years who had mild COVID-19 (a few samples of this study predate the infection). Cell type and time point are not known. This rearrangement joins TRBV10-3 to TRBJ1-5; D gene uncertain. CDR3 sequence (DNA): TGTGCCATCAGTGCTCAGATCCGCCAGACGGGCAATCAGCCCCAGCATTTT. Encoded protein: CAISAQIRQTGNQPQHF.